This T cell receptor (beta chain) was observed in a study of T cell responses to AZD1222 COVID-19 vaccine. The assay was immunoSEQ multiplex PCR, and TCRdb's table has in-frame clones only and misses some. The table lists some 150,000 clones, around nine tenths of them singletons, with 4% to 4.5% in the top ten. The CDR3 is 14 amino acids. Trimming stripped 0 bases from V and 3 bases from J, with 9 bases between. Germline V lookup: CDR1 KGHSY, CDR2 FQNENV. This TCR derives from an adult who received the AZD1222 COVID-19 vaccine. Sequences were derived from peripheral blood, sampled 28 days after the second AZD1222 dose. V is TRBV16 and J is TRBJ2-7; D not resolved. CDR3 DNA sequence: TGTGCCAGCAGCCAATCGGATTCAGTCTACGAGCAGTACTTC. Protein product: CASSQSDSVYEQYF.